These 31 T cell receptor beta chains were sequenced from one sample in a study of T cell responses to AZD1222 COVID-19 vaccine. Method: immunoSEQ multiplex PCR; TCRdb's copy keeps in-frame clones and lacks some. Seen here are approximately 130,000 clones, approximately 86% observed once, and the top ten hold over 5%. Source: peripheral blood, taken 28 days after the second AZD1222 dose. Receptor source: an adult who received the AZD1222 COVID-19 vaccine.

There are a few counts of this clone. This chain uses TRBV10-3 with TRBJ1-2, with no clear D. CDR3 length: 12 amino acids. From germline, CDR1 is ENHRY and CDR2 SYGVKD. Trimming took off 5 bases at V and 7 bases at J, with 11 bases between the two ends. The CDR3 region is CAISSPAGGYTF. DNA of the CDR3: TGTGCCATCAGTTCCCCGGCGGGTGGCTACACCTTC.

The rearrangement joins TRBV20-1 to TRBJ2-1; perhaps TRBD2 as D (5 bases). Deletions cut 3 bases from V and 7 bases from J, with 10 bases between. CDR1 and CDR2 (germline): DFQATT, SNEGSKA (reference sequence). The CDR3 is made up of 12 amino acids. Here the CDR3 DNA reads TGCAGTGCTAGTTCTACTAGAAATGAGCAGTTCTTC. Protein product: CSASSTRNEQFF.

This rearrangement joins TRBV27 to TRBJ2-2; 7 nucleotides align to TRBD2. This CDR3 is 15 amino acids long. Unmatched junction bases numbered 0, after V lost 2 bases and J lost 0 bases. Germline V gives CDR1 MNHEY, CDR2 SMNVEV (reference sequence). Here the CDR3 DNA reads TGTGCCAGCAGTTTAGCGGGAGCGAACACCGGGGAGCTGTTTTTT. It yields the protein CASSLAGANTGELFF.

V and J are TRBV5-4 and TRBJ1-6; tentatively, D is TRBD1 (5 bases). CDR3 length: 15 residues. CDR1 and CDR2 (germline): SGHNT, YYREEE (reference sequence). The V gene lost 4 bases and the J gene lost 3 bases, with 11 bases spanning the gap. CDR3 sequence (DNA): TGTGCCAGCAGCCCGGGACGGGACTATAATTCACCCCTCCACTTT. Translating gives CASSPGRDYNSPLHF.

The chain recombines TRBV11-3 with TRBJ2-1, with D possibly being TRBD2 (6 bases). The V and J ends lost 5 bases and 1 base respectively, with 15 bases between them. There are 16 residues in the CDR3. The V gene's germline CDR1 is SGHNT and CDR2 YENEEA. DNA of the CDR3: TGTGCCAGCAGCCCCGGAGGGTCCCGATCCTACAATGAGCAGTTCTTC. It translates to CASSPGGSRSYNEQFF. Complete variable domain (other parts from reference TRBV11-3 and TRBJ2-1): EAGVVQSPRYKIIEKKQPVAFWCNPISGHNTLYWYLQNLGQGPELLIRYENEEAVDDSQLPKDRFSAERLKGVDSTLKIQPAELGDSAVYLCASSPGGSRSYNEQFFGPGTRLTVL.

The chain recombines TRBV9 with TRBJ1-4; D is ambiguous. Germline CDR1 SGDLS, CDR2 YYNGEE. Trimming cost V 0 bases and J 2 bases, with 2 bases left between them. The CDR3 is 13 residues long. CDR3 residues: CASSVATNEKLFF. The CDR3 nucleotides are TGTGCCAGCAGCGTAGCCACTAATGAAAAACTGTTTTTT. The full variable domain, with the rest looked up from reference TRBV9 and TRBJ1-4, is DSGVTQTPKHLITATGQRVTLRCSPRSGDLSVYWYQQSLDQGLQFLIQYYNGEERAKGNILERFSAQQFPDLHSELNLSSLELGDSALYFCASSVATNEKLFFGSGTQLSVL.

The chain employs TRBV6-6 and TRBJ1-4, with a possible D match to TRBD1 (6 bases). Germline V gene lookup returns CDR1 MNHNY and CDR2 SVGAGI (reference sequence). This CDR3 has 13 amino acids. Between the trimmed V and J ends, which lost 7 bases and 8 bases, there was a span of 14 bases. The DNA of the CDR3 is TGTGCCAGCAACCCACAGGGAGGGGAAAAACTGTTTTTT. Amino acid sequence: CASNPQGGEKLFF.

The V call is TRBV7-9, the J call TRBJ1-2; D not resolved. The germline CDR1 and CDR2 sequences are SEHNR and FQNEAQ (reference sequence). V was cut by 1 base and J by 8 bases, with 8 bases left in between. The CDR3 extends over 12 amino acids. CDR3 bases: TGTGCCAGCAGCTTAGAAGGGAACGGCTACACCTTC. This codes for CASSLEGNGYTF.

The genes are TRBV27 and TRBJ1-1, with D hard to call. V was pared by 1 base and J by 4 bases, with 10 bases between. Looked up from germline, CDR1 is MNHEY and CDR2 is SMNVEV (reference sequence). This CDR3 spans 14 amino acids. The CDR3 loop reads CASSLYLGGTEAFF. The CDR3 DNA follows: TGTGCCAGCAGTTTATATTTGGGCGGCACTGAAGCTTTCTTT.

V gene TRBV3-1 (or the pseudogene TRBV3-2) combines with J gene TRBJ1-2; no clear D gene. The CDR3 totals 15 residues. Trimming removed 0 bases at V and 3 bases at J, with 11 bases between. CDR1 is LGHDT, CDR2 YNNKEL, per germline (reference sequence). The CDR3: CASSQDLDFHYGYTF. The CDR3 nucleotides are TGTGCCAGCAGCCAAGATCTCGACTTCCACTATGGCTACACCTTC.

The CDR3 region is CASSPALTGVSDTQYF. CDR3 in DNA: TGTGCCAGCAGCCCGGCCCTTACAGGGGTATCCGATACGCAGTATTTT. J is TRBJ2-3 and V is TRBV11-2; 7 bases match TRBD1. The germline CDR1 and CDR2 sequences are SGHAT and FQNNGV. The CDR3 runs to 16 residues. V lost 5 bases, J lost 6 bases, and 14 bases stayed unmatched.

This clone was seen a handful of times. V and J are TRBV7-9 and TRBJ1-6; D not certain. This CDR3 has 14 residues. Trimming stripped 3 bases from V and 6 bases from J, with 9 bases between. Germline-derived CDR1 and CDR2 are SEHNR and FQNEAQ (reference sequence). The chain's CDR3 is CASSLPQLNSPLHF. The CDR3 bases are TGTGCCAGCAGCTTGCCACAGCTTAATTCACCCCTCCACTTT.

The sample holds one count of this clone. The gene calls are TRBV7-9 and TRBJ2-1; D might be TRBD2 (6 bases). CDR3 length equals 15 residues. Looked up from germline, CDR1 is SEHNR and CDR2 is FQNEAQ (reference sequence). V was clipped by 3 bases and J by 1 base, with 10 bases between them. The CDR3 coding sequence is TGTGCCAGCAGCTTCGGCGGGACTTCCTACAATGAGCAGTTCTTC. It translates to CASSFGGTSYNEQFF.

The chain joins TRBV15 to TRBJ1-6; D unresolved. Per the germline V gene, CDR1 is LNHNV and CDR2 is YYDKDF (reference sequence). The V gene lost 5 bases and the J gene lost 7 bases, with 18 bases spanning the gap. This CDR3 has 16 residues. DNA of the CDR3: TGTGCCACCAGCGGGAGAGTCGGGGTTGGAAATTCACCCCTCCACTTT. This translates into CATSGRVGVGNSPLHF.

This rearrangement joins TRBV27 to TRBJ2-1; possible D gene TRBD1, 6 bases. Per germline, CDR1 MNHEY and CDR2 SMNVEV (reference sequence). Trimming pared 7 bases from V and 9 bases from J, leaving 16 bases between. CDR3 length: 13 residues. CDR3 amino acids: CASNRQDGGEQFF. CDR3 DNA: TGTGCCAGCAACAGACAGGATGGAGGTGAGCAGTTCTTC.

The chain recombines TRBV27 with TRBJ2-3; 8 bases match TRBD2. V lost 9 bases, J lost 0 bases, and 5 bases stayed unmatched. CDR3 length: 14 amino acids. Germline CDR1 is MNHEY and CDR2 is SMNVEV (reference sequence). For the CDR3, the DNA is TGTGCCAGTTCACTAGCGGATAGCACAGATACGCAGTATTTT. Translating it yields CASSLADSTDTQYF.

The chain combines TRBV10-3 with TRBJ2-7, with 13 positions matching TRBD2. The CDR3 length is 15 residues. The V and J ends lost 2 bases and 6 bases, in that order; junction bases with no gene match: 4. CDR1 is ENHRY, CDR2 SYGVKD, per germline. CDR3 nucleotide sequence: TGTGCCATCAGTGAGCGACTAGCGGGGGGAGGCGAGCAGTACTTC. Amino acids: CAISERLAGGGEQYF.

To note about this clone: Other DNA sequences of this sample code for an identical CDR3. The chain has TRBV28 and TRBJ1-2; unclear D gene. CDR3 length: 13 residues. Germline loops: CDR1 MDHEN, CDR2 SYDVKM. Trimming took 3 bases from V and 1 from J, leaving 6 bases between them. CDR3 in amino acids: CASSLAGNYGYTF. The CDR3 DNA is TGTGCCAGCAGTTTGGCCGGTAACTATGGCTACACCTTC.

The chain joins TRBV4-2 to TRBJ2-7; TRBD2 agrees at 7 bases. Looked up from germline, CDR1 is LGHNA and CDR2 is YNFKEQ. V lost 4 bases, J lost 1 base, and 7 bases stayed unmatched. The CDR3 has 15 residues. The CDR3 loop is CASSPWGGSSYEQYF. In DNA, the CDR3 is TGTGCCAGCAGCCCTTGGGGGGGTTCGTCCTACGAGCAGTACTTC.

The V call is TRBV15, the J call TRBJ2-5; 15 bases agree with TRBD2. Germline V gene sequence: CDR1 LNHNV, CDR2 YYDKDF (reference sequence). V trimming: 5 bases; J trimming: 9 bases; junction bases outside the gene matches: 7. The CDR3 totals 15 residues. CDR3 sequence: CATSGGLAGGSAQYF. CDR3 bases: TGTGCCACCAGCGGGGGACTAGCGGGAGGATCGGCCCAGTACTTC. Looking up the rest from reference TRBV15 and TRBJ2-5 gives the full variable domain: DAMVIQNPRYQVTQFGKPVTLSCSQTLNHNVMYWYQQKSSQAPKLLFHYYDKDFNNEADTPDNFQSRRPNTSFCFLDIRSPGLGDTAMYLCATSGGLAGGSAQYFGPGTRLLVL.

The CDR3 loop is CASSVGLPTSYEQFF. The CDR3 bases are TGTGCCAGCAGCGTAGGGCTACCAACATCCTATGAGCAGTTCTTC. The V call is TRBV9, the J call TRBJ2-1; D not certain. CDR3 length: 15 residues. CDR1 and CDR2 (germline): SGDLS, YYNGEE. V lost 0 bases, J lost 8 bases, and 15 bases lay in between.

The genes are TRBV19 and TRBJ1-5; D perhaps matches TRBD1 (5 bases). Germline V gives CDR1 LNHDA, CDR2 SQIVND (reference sequence). The CDR3 totals 16 residues. The V gene lost 5 bases and the J gene lost 3 bases, with 17 bases spanning the gap. The CDR3 sequence is CASSFVGVGNNQPQHF. CDR3 DNA: TGTGCCAGTAGTTTCGTAGGGGTGGGCAACAATCAGCCCCAGCATTTT.

The chain is built from TRBV12-3 or TRBV12-4 and TRBJ1-1; possibly TRBD1 for D (5 bases). The CDR3 has 11 residues. The ends were cut back, 6 bases at V and 5 bases at J, with 7 bases in the middle. The CDR3 DNA reads TGTGCCAGCAGGAAGGGGACTGAAGCTTTCTTT. It encodes CASRKGTEAFF.

V usage is TRBV11-2 and J usage is TRBJ1-6; 7 bases fit TRBD1. Germline V CDR1 and CDR2: SGHAT, FQNNGV. This CDR3 has 12 residues. Unmatched junction bases numbered 1, after V lost 5 bases and J lost 9 bases. CDR3 loop: CASSNRGSPLHF. The CDR3 region has the DNA TGTGCCAGCAGCAACAGGGGTTCACCCCTCCACTTT.

The chain combines TRBV6-5 with TRBJ1-4; D possibly corresponds to TRBD1 (5 bases). Germline-derived CDR1 and CDR2 are MNHEY and SVGAGI. Trimming left V 6 bases short and J 0 bases short, with 8 bases between. The CDR3 has 14 amino acids. The CDR3 sequence: CASRATATNEKLFF. The CDR3 bases are TGTGCCAGCAGGGCGACAGCAACTAATGAAAAACTGTTTTTT.

V gene TRBV5-5 combines with J gene TRBJ2-1; D is unresolved. This CDR3 contains 16 residues. The V end lost 0 bases, the J end lost 6 bases, and 16 bases lay between the germline ends. The germline CDR1 and CDR2 sequences are SGHKS and YYEKEE (reference sequence). CDR3 DNA sequence: TGTGCCAGCAGCTTGGATGGAGATACCTACGGCAATGAGCAGTTCTTC. Protein sequence: CASSLDGDTYGNEQFF.

The rearrangement uses TRBV2 and TRBJ1-2; a weak D match, TRBD1 (6 bases). The CDR3 loop spans 14 amino acids. V lost 1 base to trimming and J lost 5 bases, with 11 bases between them. Germline loops: CDR1 SNHLY, CDR2 FYNNEI. The CDR3 sequence: CASSEEGGYYGYTF. Here the CDR3 DNA reads TGTGCCAGCAGTGAAGAAGGGGGTTATTATGGCTACACCTTC.

V gene TRBV19 combines with J gene TRBJ1-1; D call uncertain. V lost 5 bases and J lost 0, with 13 bases in between. The CDR3 has 15 residues. Germline CDR1 and CDR2: LNHDA and SQIVND (reference sequence). CDR3 sequence reads: CASSLAGGLNTEAFF. In DNA form, the CDR3 reads TGTGCCAGTAGTCTTGCCGGTGGGCTGAACACTGAAGCTTTCTTT.

This chain uses TRBV5-1 with TRBJ2-1, with TRBD2 matching 10 bases. Germline-derived CDR1 and CDR2 are SGHRS and YFSETQ. This CDR3 has 16 amino acids. J gave up 6 bases and V 0 bases, and 6 bases lay outside the gene matches. The CDR3 region is CASSLAWASGSNEQFF. As DNA, the CDR3 is TGCGCCAGCAGCTTGGCCTGGGCTAGCGGGAGCAATGAGCAGTTCTTC. The whole variable domain, filled in from reference TRBV5-1 and TRBJ2-1, reads KAGVTQTPRYLIKTRGQQVTLSCSPISGHRSVSWYQQTPGQGLQFLFEYFSETQRNKGNFPGRFSGRQFSNSRSEMNVSTLELGDSALYLCASSLAWASGSNEQFFGPGTRLTVL.

The chain joins TRBV9 to TRBJ2-5, with 8 bases fitting TRBD2. Germline CDR1 reads SGDLS; CDR2 reads YYNGEE. V shed 0 bases, J shed 4 bases, and the junction held 8 bases outside the gene matches. This CDR3 is 16 amino acids long. CDR3 sequence reads: CASSVAGAGAVETQYF. DNA for the CDR3: TGTGCCAGCAGCGTAGCTGGAGCGGGAGCCGTAGAGACCCAGTACTTC.

The V and J genes are TRBV19 and TRBJ1-5; TRBD1 matches 10 bases. V shed 7 bases and J 0 bases; nucleotides not matched to a gene: 9. CDR3 size: 17 residues. Germline CDR1 reads LNHDA; CDR2 reads SQIVND (reference sequence). The CDR3 protein is CASKETGGFNSNQPQHF. The CDR3 bases are TGTGCCAGTAAGGAGACAGGGGGCTTCAATAGCAATCAGCCCCAGCATTTT.